This TCR beta chain was obtained from a study of blood T cell repertoires in COVID-19. The overall study: The analysed material was cDNA or gDNA that came from T cells, B-cell-depleted T cells, or PBMCs.

Per germline, CDR1 SGHNT and CDR2 YYREEE (reference sequence). V lost 3 bases and J lost 10; bases outside the gene matches: 8. CDR3 length equals 16 residues. This table comes from immunoSEQ multiplex PCR, and its TCRdb copy is limited to in-frame clones, with some not included. The sample lists some 270,000 clones, roughly 88% occurring once. This clone appeared a single time. The TCR originated in a woman in her 40s who had been exposed to COVID-19. What was sequenced was PBMCs or T cells enriched from blood (not recorded which). The V and J genes are TRBV5-4 and TRBJ2-1; 15 positions agree with TRBD2. The CDR3 bases are TGTGCCAGCAGCTCGCCGGGACTAGCGGGAGGCGGAGAGCAGTTCTTC. This translates into CASSSPGLAGGGEQFF.